A single TCR beta chain is shown here with its context. As yet, its antigen is unknown. The junction had 4 bases not matched to a gene; V was cut back by 4 bases and J by 1 base. Germline V lookup: CDR1 LNHDA, CDR2 SQIVND (reference sequence). This CDR3 contains 15 residues. Libraries were prepared by immunoSEQ multiplex PCR; TCRdb keeps only in-frame clonotypes and omits some of them. The sample has more than 55,000 clones; approximately 89% are singletons. This sample stems from a study of cytomegalovirus exposure and HLA in healthy donors. Overall study context: According to later analysis, the same platform produced the 130 or so validation and approximately 630 first-cohort repertoires. Study outcomes and limitations: Among TCR beta chains, those listed as cytomegalovirus-associated numbered over 150. Despite most TCR sequences being rare, some public TCRs occurred in many donors.

The study drew the donors from its approximately 110-subject validation cohort, separate from the approximately 700-subject first cohort. V usage is TRBV19 and J usage is TRBJ1-1, with 9 bases lining up with TRBD1. Sequenced sample: PBMCs. The receptor was isolated from a young woman in good health and CMV-seronegative. The CDR3 sequence: CASSRKTGGNTEAFF. Here the CDR3 DNA reads TGTGCCAGTAGTAGGAAGACAGGGGGGAACACTGAAGCTTTCTTT.